The clone carrying this T cell receptor beta chain was seen more than once but under ten times. Antigen unknown. Since the CDR3 does not end with the conserved phenylalanine or tryptophan, this likely comes from a read error. The data stem from a study of molecular identifiers for immune sequencing clone quantification. Study-wide context: Four portions were sequenced after RNA from roughly 18,000 or 92,000 naive CD8 cells was split five ways in replicates.

Study-level points and caveats: Single-cell amounts of spiked Jurkat TCR RNA were reportedly detectable among about 960,000 naive cells. Naive cells had under 1% of molecules in clones above 20 RNA copies, effectors over 99%.

Each CDR3 protein is one row after TCRdb ran MiXCR on the PCR reads. The profile shows 550,000 to 750,000 distinct CDR3 sequences, less than 20% of them singletons. From germline, CDR1 is DFQATT and CDR2 SNEGSKA (reference sequence). The CDR3 sequence is 16 residues long. The junction had 7 bases not matched to a gene; V was cut back by 0 bases and J by 5 bases. Investigators produced naive CD8 libraries from about 19,000 to 1,100,000 sorted cells, drawing on 10%, 30% or 50% RNA. The chain joins TRBV20-1 to TRBJ2-1; 10 bases match TRBD2. Sequences were obtained from naive CD8+ T cells from blood, with Jurkat cell RNA spiked in. The subset is: FACS-sorted CD8+CD4-CCR7+CD45RA+ naive T cells. The sequence was collected from a human donor in good health. Some libraries in this study had Jurkat cell RNA spiked in. The chain's CDR3 is CSARDRLAGADNEQFS. In DNA form, the CDR3 reads TGCAGTGCTAGAGATCGGCTAGCGGGAGCAGACAATGAGCAGTTCTCC.